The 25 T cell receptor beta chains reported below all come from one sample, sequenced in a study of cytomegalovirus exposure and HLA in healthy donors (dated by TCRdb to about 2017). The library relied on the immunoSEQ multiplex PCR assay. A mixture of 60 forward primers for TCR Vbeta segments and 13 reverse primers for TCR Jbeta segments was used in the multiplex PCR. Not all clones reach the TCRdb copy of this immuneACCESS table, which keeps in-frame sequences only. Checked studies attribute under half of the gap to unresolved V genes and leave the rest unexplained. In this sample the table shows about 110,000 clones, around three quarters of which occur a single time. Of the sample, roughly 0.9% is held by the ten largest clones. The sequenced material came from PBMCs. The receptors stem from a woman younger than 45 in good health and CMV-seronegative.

DNA for the CDR3: TGTGCCAGCAGGGAACAGGGGAACACTGAAGCTTTCTTT. Its translation is CASREQGNTEAFF. The V gene is TRBV6-1, the J gene TRBJ1-1; tentatively, D is TRBD1 (6 bases). V was pared by 6 bases and J by 1 base, with 9 bases between. CDR1 MNHNS and CDR2 SASEGT come from the germline V gene. The length of the CDR3 is 13 residues.

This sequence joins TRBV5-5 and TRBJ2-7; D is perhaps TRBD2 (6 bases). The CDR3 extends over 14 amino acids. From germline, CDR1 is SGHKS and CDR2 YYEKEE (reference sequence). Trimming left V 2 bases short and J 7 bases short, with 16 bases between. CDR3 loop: CASSFRGGEGEQYF. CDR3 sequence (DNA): TGTGCCAGCAGCTTTCGCGGAGGGGAAGGGGAGCAGTACTTC.

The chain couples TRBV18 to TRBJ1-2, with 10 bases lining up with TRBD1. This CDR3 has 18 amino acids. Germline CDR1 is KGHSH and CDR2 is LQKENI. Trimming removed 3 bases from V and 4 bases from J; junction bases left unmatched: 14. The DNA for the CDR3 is TGTGCCAGCTCACCCCTCGTCGGGACAGGGGATGAGGCCTATGGCTACACCTTC. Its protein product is CASSPLVGTGDEAYGYTF.

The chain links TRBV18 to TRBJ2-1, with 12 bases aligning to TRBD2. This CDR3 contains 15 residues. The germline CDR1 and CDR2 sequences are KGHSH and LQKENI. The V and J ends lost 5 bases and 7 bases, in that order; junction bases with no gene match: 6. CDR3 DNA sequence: TGTGCCAGCTCAGGAACGGGACTAGCGGGTAATGAGCAGTTCTTC. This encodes CASSGTGLAGNEQFF.

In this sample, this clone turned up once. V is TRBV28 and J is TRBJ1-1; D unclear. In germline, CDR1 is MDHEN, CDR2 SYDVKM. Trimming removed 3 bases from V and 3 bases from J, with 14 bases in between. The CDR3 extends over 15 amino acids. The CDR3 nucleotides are TGTGCCAGCAGTTTGCCGGGATCAAGGGACACTGAAGCTTTCTTT. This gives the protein CASSLPGSRDTEAFF.

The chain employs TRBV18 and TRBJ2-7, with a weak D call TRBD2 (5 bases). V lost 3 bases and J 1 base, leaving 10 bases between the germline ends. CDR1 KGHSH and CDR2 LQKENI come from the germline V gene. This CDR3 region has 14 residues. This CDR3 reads CASSPAGRSYEQYF. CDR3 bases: TGTGCCAGCTCACCGGCGGGCCGTTCCTACGAGCAGTACTTC.

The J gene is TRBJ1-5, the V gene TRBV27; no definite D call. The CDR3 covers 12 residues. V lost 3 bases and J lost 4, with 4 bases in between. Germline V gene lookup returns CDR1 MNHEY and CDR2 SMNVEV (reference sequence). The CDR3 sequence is CASSFANQPQHF. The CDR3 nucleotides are TGTGCCAGCAGTTTCGCGAATCAGCCCCAGCATTTT.

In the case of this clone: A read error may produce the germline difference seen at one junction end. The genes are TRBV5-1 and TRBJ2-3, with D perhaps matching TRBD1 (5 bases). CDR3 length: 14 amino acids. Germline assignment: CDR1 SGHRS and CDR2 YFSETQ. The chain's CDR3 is CASSLTTFTGTQYF. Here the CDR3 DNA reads TGCGCCAGCAGCTTGACGACTTTTACAGGTACGCAGTATTTT. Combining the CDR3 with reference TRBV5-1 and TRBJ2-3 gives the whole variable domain KAGVTQTPRYLIKTRGQQVTLSCSPISGHRSVSWYQQTPGQGLQFLFEYFSETQRNKGNFPGRFSGRQFSNSRSEMNVSTLELGDSALYLCASSLTTFTGTQYFGPGTRLTVL.

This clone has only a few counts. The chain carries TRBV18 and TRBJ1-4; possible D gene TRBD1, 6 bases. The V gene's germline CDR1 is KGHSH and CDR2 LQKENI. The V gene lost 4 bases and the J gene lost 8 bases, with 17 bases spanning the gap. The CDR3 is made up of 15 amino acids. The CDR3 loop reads CASSRDTGSEEKLFF. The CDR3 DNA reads TGTGCCAGCTCACGGGATACAGGGTCGGAAGAAAAACTGTTTTTT.

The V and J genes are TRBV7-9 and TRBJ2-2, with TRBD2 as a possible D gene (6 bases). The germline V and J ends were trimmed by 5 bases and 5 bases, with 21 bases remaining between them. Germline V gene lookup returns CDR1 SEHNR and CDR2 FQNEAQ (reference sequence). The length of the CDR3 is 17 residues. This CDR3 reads CASSMRRAQPKTGELFF. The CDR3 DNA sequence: TGTGCCAGCAGCATGCGGAGGGCACAACCAAAAACCGGGGAGCTGTTTTTT.

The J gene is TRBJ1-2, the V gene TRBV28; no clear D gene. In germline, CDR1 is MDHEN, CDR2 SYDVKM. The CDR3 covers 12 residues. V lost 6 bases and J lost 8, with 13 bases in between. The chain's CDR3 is CASRAAGYGYTF. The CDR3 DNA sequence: TGTGCCAGCAGAGCGGCAGGTTACGGCTACACCTTC.

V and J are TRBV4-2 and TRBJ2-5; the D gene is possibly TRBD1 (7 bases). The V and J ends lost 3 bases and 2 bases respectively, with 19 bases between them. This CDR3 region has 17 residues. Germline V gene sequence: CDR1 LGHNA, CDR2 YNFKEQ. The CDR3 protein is CASSHSGAGQIQETQYF. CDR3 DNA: TGTGCCAGCAGCCACTCCGGGGCGGGACAGATACAAGAGACCCAGTACTTC.

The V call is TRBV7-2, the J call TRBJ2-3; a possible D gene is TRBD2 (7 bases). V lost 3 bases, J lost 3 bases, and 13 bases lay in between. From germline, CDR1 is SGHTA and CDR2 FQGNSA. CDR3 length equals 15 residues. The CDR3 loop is CASSLWGGPTDTQYF. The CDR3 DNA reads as TGTGCCAGCAGCTTGTGGGGGGGGCCTACAGATACGCAGTATTTT.

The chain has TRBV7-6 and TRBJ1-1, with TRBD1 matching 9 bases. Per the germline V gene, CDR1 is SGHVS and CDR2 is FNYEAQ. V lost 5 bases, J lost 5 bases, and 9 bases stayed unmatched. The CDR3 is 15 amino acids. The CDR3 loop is CASSGTGGASTEAFF. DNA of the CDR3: TGTGCCAGCAGCGGAACAGGGGGCGCTTCGACTGAAGCTTTCTTT.

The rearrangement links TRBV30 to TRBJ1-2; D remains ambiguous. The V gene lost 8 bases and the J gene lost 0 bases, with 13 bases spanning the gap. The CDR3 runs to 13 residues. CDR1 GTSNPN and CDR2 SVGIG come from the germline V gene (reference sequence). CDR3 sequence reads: CAQFRRANYGYTF. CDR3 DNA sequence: TGTGCCCAGTTTCGGAGGGCTAACTATGGCTACACCTTC.

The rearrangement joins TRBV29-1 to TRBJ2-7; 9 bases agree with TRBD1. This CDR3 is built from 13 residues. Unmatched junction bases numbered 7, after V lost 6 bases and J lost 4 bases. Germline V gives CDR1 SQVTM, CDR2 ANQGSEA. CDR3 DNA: TGCAGCGTGGGCCTCGGGACAGGGTACGAGCAGTACTTC. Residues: CSVGLGTGYEQYF.

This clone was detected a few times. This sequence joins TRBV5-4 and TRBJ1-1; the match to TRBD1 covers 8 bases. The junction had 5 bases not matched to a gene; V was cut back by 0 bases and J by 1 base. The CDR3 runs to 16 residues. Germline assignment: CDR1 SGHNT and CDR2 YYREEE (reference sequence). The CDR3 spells CASSLGTGKRNTEAFF. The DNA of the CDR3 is TGTGCCAGCAGCTTGGGGACAGGGAAAAGGAACACTGAAGCTTTCTTT.

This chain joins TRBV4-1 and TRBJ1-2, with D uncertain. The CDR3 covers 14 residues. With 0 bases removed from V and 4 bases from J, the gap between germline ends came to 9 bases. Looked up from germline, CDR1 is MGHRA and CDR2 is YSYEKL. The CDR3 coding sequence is TGCGCCAGCAGCCAAGAACCAGGAGGCTATGGCTACACCTTC. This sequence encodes CASSQEPGGYGYTF.

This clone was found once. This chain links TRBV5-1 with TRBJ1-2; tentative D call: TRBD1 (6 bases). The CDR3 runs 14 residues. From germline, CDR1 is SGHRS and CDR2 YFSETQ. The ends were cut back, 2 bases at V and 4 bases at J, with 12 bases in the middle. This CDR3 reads CASSFPGHSYGYTF. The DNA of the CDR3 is TGCGCCAGCAGCTTCCCGGGACATTCCTATGGCTACACCTTC.

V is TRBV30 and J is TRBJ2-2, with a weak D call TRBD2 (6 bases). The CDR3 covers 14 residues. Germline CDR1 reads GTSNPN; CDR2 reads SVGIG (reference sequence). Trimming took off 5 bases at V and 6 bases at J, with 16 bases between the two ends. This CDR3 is CAWGAGTQAGELFF. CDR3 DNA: TGTGCCTGGGGAGCCGGGACTCAGGCCGGGGAGCTGTTTTTT.

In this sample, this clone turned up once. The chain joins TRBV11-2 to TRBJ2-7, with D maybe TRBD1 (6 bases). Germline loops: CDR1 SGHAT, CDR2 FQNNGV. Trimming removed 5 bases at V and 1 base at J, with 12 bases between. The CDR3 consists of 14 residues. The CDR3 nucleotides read TGTGCCAGCAGCCAACAGGGTCTATCCTACGAGCAGTACTTC. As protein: CASSQQGLSYEQYF.

CDR3 DNA sequence: TGTGCCAGCAGTACGGGACAGGGGGCATACGAGCAGTACTTC. Protein product: CASSTGQGAYEQYF. The V and J genes are TRBV6-6 and TRBJ2-7; TRBD1 matches at 12 bases. Germline loops: CDR1 MNHNY, CDR2 SVGAGI (reference sequence). This CDR3 region has 14 residues. The trim removed 5 bases at V and 4 bases at J, leaving 3 bases unmatched.

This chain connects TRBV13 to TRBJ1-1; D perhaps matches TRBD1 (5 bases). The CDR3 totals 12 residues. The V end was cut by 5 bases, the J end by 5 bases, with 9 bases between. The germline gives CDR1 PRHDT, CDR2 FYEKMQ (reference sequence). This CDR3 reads CASSPGGTEAFF. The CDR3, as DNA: TGTGCCAGCAGCCCCGGGGGTACTGAAGCTTTCTTT.

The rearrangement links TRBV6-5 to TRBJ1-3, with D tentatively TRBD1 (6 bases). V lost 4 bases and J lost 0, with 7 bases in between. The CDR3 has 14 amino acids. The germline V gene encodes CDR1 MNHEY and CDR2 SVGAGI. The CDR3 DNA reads TGTGCCAGCAGTTTACAGGGCTCTGGAAACACCATATATTTT. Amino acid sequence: CASSLQGSGNTIYF.

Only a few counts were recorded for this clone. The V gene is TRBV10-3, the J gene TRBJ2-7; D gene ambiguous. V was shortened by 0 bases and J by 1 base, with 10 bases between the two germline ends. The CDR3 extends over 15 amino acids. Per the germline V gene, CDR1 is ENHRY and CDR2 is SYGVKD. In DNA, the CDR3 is TGTGCCATCAGTGAGTCGGCTGGCAGATCCTACGAGCAGTACTTC. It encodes CAISESAGRSYEQYF.